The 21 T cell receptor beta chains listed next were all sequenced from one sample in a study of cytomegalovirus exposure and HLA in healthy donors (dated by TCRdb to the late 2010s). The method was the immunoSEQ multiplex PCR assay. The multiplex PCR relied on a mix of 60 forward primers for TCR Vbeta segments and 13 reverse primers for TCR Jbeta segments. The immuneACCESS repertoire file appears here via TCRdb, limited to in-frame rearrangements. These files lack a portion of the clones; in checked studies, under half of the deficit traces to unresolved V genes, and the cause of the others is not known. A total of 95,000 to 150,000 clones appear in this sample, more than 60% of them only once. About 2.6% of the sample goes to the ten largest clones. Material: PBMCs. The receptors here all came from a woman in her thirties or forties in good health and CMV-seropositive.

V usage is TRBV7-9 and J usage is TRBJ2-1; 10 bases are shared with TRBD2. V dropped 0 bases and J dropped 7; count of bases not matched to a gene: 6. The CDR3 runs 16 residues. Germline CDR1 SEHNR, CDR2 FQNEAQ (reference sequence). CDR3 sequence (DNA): TGTGCCAGCAGCTTAGCAGCGGGAGGGATGGGGAATGAGCAGTTCTTC. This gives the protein CASSLAAGGMGNEQFF.

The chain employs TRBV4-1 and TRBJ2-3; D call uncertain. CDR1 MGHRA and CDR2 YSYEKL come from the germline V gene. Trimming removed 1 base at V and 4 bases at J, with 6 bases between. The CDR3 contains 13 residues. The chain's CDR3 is CASSQGIPDTQYF. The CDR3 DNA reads TGCGCCAGCAGCCAAGGTATTCCAGATACGCAGTATTTT.

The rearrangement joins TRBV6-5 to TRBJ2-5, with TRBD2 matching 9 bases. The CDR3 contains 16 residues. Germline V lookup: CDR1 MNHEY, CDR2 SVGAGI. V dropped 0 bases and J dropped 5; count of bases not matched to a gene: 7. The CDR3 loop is CASSYSGRGRAETQYF. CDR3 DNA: TGTGCCAGCAGTTACTCTGGGCGCGGGAGGGCGGAGACCCAGTACTTC.

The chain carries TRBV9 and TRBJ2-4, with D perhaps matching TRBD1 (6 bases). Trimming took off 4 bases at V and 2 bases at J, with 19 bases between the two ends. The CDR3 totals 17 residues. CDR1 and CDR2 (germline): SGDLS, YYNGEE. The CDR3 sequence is CASSPGALSGTKNIQYF. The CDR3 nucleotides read TGTGCCAGCAGCCCAGGGGCCCTCTCTGGGACCAAAAACATTCAGTACTTC.

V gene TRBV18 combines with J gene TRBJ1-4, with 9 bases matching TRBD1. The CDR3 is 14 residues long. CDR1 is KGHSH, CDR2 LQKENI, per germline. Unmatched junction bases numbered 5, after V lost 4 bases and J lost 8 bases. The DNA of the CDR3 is TGTGCCAGCTCACTGGGACAGGGAGGCGAAAAACTGTTTTTT. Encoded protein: CASSLGQGGEKLFF. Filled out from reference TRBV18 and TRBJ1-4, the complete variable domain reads NAGVMQNPRHLVRRRGQEARLRCSPMKGHSHVYWYRQLPEEGLKFMVYLQKENIIDESGMPKERFSAEFPKEGPSILRIQQVVRGDSAAYFCASSLGQGGEKLFFGSGTQLSVL.

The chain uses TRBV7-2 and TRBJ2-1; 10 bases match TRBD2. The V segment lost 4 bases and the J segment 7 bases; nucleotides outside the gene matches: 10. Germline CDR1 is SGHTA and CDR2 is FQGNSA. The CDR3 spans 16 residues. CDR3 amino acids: CASSSRAGGPWNEQFF. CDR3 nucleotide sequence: TGTGCCAGCAGCTCTCGAGCGGGAGGGCCGTGGAATGAGCAGTTCTTC.

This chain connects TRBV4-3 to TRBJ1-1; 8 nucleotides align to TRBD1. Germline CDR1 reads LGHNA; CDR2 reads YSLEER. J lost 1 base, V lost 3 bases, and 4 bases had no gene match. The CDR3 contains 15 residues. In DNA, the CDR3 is TGCGCCAGCAGCCAGGTCACAGGGGGGAACACTGAAGCTTTCTTT. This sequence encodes CASSQVTGGNTEAFF.

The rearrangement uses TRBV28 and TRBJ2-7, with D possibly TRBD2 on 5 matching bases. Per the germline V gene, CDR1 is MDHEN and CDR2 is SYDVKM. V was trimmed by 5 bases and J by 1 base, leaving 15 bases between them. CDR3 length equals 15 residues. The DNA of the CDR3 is TGTGCCAGCAGTACGGCCGGGGTAAAATCCTACGAGCAGTACTTC. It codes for CASSTAGVKSYEQYF.

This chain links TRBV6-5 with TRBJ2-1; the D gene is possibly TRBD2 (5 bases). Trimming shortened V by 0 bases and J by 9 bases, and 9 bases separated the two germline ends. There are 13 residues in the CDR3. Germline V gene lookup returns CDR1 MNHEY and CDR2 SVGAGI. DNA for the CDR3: TGTGCCAGCAGTTACTCCCGTGGGAGTGAGCAGTTCTTC. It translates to CASSYSRGSEQFF.

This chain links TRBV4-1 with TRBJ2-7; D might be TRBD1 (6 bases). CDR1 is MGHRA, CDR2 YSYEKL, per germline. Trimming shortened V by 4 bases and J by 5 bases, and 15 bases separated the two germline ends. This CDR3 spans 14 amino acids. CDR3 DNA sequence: TGCGCCAGCAGCCGGGGCCAGGGGATCCACGAGCAGTACTTC. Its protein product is CASSRGQGIHEQYF.

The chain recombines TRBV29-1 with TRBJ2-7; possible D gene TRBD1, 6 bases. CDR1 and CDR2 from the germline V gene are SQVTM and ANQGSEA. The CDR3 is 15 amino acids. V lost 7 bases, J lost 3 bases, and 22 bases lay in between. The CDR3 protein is CSATGTVLGFYEQYF. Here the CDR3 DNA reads TGCAGCGCCACAGGGACGGTTTTAGGGTTCTACGAGCAGTACTTC.

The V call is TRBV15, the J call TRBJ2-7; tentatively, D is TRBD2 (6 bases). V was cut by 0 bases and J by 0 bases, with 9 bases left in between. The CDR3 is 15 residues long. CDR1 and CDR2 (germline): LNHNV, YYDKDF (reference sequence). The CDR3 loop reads CATSRDVGGSYEQYF. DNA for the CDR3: TGTGCCACCAGCAGAGATGTCGGGGGCTCCTACGAGCAGTACTTC. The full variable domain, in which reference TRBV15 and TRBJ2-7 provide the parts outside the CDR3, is DAMVIQNPRYQVTQFGKPVTLSCSQTLNHNVMYWYQQKSSQAPKLLFHYYDKDFNNEADTPDNFQSRRPNTSFCFLDIRSPGLGDTAMYLCATSRDVGGSYEQYFGPGTRLTVT.

Written as DNA, the CDR3 is TGCGCCAGCAGCTGGAGTAGCGGGGGGGCCGGGAATGAGCAGTTCTTC. Its protein product is CASSWSSGGAGNEQFF. The gene calls are TRBV5-1 and TRBJ2-1; 11 bases align to TRBD2. The CDR3 sequence is 16 residues long. V lost 3 bases and J lost 7; bases outside the gene matches: 9. Germline assignment: CDR1 SGHRS and CDR2 YFSETQ.

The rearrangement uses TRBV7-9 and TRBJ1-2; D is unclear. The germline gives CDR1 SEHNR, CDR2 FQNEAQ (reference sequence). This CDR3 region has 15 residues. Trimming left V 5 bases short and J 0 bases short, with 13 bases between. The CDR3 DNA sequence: TGTGCCAGCAGCCCCCAAAGTCTAACTAACTATGGCTACACCTTC. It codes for CASSPQSLTNYGYTF.

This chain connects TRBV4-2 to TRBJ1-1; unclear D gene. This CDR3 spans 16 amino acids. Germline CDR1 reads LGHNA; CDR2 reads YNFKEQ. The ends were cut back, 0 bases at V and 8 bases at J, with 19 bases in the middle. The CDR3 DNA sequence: TGTGCCAGCAGCCAAGATTCCCTCGCGGGAGGCCCAGAAGCTTTCTTT. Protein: CASSQDSLAGGPEAFF.

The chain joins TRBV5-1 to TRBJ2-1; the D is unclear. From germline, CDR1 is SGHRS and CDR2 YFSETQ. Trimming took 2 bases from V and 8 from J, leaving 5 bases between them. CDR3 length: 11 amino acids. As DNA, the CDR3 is TGCGCCAGCAGCTTCCTTCATGAGCAGTTCTTC. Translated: CASSFLHEQFF.

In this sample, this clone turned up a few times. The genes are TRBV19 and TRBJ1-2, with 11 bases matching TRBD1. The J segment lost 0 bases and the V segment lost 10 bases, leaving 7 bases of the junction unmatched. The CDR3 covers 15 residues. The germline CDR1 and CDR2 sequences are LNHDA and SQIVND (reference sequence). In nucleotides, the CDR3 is TGTGCCACCAGGGACAGGGGGACCACTAACTATGGCTACACCTTC. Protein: CATRDRGTTNYGYTF.

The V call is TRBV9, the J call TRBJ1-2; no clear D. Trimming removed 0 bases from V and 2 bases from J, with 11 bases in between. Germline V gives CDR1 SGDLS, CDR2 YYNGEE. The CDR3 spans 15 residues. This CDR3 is CASSVEPRPNYGYTF. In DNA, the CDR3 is TGTGCCAGCAGCGTAGAGCCCAGGCCAAACTATGGCTACACCTTC.

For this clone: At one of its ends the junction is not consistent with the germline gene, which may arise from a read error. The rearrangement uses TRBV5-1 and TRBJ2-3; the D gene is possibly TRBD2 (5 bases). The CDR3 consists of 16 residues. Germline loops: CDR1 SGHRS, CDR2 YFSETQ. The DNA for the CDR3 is TGCGCCAGCAGCTTGTTTGGCGGGCCAAGCACAGATATGCAGTATTTT. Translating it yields CASSLFGGPSTDMQYF.

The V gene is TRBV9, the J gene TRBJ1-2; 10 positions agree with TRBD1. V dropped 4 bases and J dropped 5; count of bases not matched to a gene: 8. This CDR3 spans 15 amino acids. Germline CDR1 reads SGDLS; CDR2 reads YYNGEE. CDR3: CASSPDRGRRYGYTF. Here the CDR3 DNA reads TGTGCCAGCAGCCCAGACAGGGGGCGCAGGTATGGCTACACCTTC.

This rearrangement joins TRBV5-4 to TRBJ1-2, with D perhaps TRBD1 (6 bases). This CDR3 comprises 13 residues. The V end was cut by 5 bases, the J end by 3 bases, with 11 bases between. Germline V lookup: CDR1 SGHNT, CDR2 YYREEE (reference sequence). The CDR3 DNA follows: TGTGCCAGCAGTTTACAGGGAGACTATGGCTACACCTTC. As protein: CASSLQGDYGYTF.